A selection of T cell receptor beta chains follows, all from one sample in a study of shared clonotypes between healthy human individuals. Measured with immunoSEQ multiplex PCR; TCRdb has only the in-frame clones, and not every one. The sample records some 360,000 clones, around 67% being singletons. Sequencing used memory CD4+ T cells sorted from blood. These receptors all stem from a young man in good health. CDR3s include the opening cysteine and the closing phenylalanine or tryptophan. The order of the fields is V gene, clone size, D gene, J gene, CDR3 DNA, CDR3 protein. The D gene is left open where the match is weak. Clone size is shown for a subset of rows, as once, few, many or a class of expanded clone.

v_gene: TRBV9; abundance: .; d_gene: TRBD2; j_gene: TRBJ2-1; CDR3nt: TGTGCCAGCAGCGTAGGGTCATCACTAGCGGGCTACAATGAGCAGTTCTTC; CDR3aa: CASSVGSSLAGYNEQFF
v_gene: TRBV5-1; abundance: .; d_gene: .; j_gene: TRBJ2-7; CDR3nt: TGCGCCAGCAGCGACCCAGTGCAGGCCTACGAGCAGTACTTC; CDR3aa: CASSDPVQAYEQYF
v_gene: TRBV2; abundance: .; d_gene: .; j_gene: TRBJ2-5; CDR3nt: TGTGCCAGCGTTGGAGGACTACAAGAGACCCAGTACTTC; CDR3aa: CASVGGLQETQYF
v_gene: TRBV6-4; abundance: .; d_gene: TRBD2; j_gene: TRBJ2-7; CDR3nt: TGTGCCAGCAGTGTTCGAGCGGGAGGGGTTTACGAGCAGTACTTC; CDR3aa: CASSVRAGGVYEQYF
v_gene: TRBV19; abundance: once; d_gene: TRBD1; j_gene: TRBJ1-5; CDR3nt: TGTGCCAGTAGTCCACGGACAGGGGGCGTCCATCAGCCCCAGCATTTT; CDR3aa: CASSPRTGGVHQPQHF
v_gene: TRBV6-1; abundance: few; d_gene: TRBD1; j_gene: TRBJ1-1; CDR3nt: TGTGCCAGCCGACCAGGGGGCGGTTACACTGAAGCTTTCTTT; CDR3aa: CASRPGGGYTEAFF
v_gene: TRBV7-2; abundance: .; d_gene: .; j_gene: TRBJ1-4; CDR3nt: TGTGCCAGCAGCCGTGAAGTCGCAACTAATGAAAAACTGTTTTTT; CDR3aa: CASSREVATNEKLFF
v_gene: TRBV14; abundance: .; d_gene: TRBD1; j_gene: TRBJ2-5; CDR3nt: TGTGCCAGCAGCCCGACAGGGGTTGAGGAGACCCAGTACTTC; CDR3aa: CASSPTGVEETQYF
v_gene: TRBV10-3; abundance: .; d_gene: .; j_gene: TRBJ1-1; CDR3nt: TGTGCCATCCTAAAGAGTCACCTCAGGGATAACACTGAAGCTTTCTTT; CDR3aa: CAILKSHLRDNTEAFF
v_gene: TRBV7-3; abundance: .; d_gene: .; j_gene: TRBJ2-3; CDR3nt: TGTGCCAGCAGCCTAATGGGGACAGATACGCAGTATTTT; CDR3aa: CASSLMGTDTQYF
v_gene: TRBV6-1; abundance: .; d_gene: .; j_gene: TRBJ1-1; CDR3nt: TGTGCCACGGGTAGGGGGTTGGCTGAAGCTTTCTTT; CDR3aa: CATGRGLAEAFF
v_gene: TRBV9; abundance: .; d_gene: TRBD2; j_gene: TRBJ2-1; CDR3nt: TGTGCCAGCAGCGGCGGGGGGCTATCAAATGGCGATGAGCAGTTCTTC; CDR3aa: CASSGGGLSNGDEQFF
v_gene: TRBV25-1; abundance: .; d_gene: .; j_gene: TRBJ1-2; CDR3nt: TGTGCCAGCAGTGAAAGGGTGGGATATGGCTACACCTTC; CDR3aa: CASSERVGYGYTF
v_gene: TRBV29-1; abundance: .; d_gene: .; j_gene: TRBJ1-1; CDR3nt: TGCAGCGTTGATCCTGGAGGAAACATGAACACTGAAGCTTTCTTT; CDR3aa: CSVDPGGNMNTEAFF
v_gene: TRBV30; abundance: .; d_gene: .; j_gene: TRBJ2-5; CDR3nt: TGTGCCTGGAGTCGGGACCTTCAAGAGACCCAGTACTTC; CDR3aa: CAWSRDLQETQYF
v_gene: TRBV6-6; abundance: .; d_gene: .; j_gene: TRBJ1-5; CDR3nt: TGTGCCAGCAGTCGGGATAATCAGCCCCAGCATTTT; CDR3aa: CASSRDNQPQHF
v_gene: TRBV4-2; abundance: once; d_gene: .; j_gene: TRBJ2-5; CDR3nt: TGTGCCAGCAGCCAAGATCTTCGCGGTGCTCAAGAGACCCAGTACTTC; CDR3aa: CASSQDLRGAQETQYF